The 19 T cell receptor beta chains below were found in one sample sequenced in a study of early T cells in non-severe SARS-CoV-2 infection. TCRdb used MiXCR to reprocess the 5' RACE reads, holding one entry per CDR3 protein. The sample contains 40,000 to 50,000 distinct CDR3 sequences, approximately 5.9% of which appear only once. The input for sequencing was whole blood, taken at baseline. The origin of the receptors is an adult who was a healthcare worker with PCR-confirmed SARS-CoV-2 infection or an uninfected control (not recorded which).

The J gene is TRBJ2-3, the V gene TRBV3-1; D ambiguous. CDR3 length equals 14 residues. Germline V CDR1 and CDR2: LGHDT, YNNKEL (reference sequence). V was pared by 5 bases and J by 0 bases, with 9 bases between. The CDR3 sequence is CASSWATSTDTQYF. CDR3 sequence (DNA): TGTGCCAGCAGCTGGGCGACTAGCACAGATACGCAGTATTTT.

This clonotype was counted many times. The V gene is TRBV20-1, the J gene TRBJ2-7; 9 bases fit TRBD2. The CDR3 contains 15 residues. The ends lost 6 bases at V and 2 bases at J; junction bases unmatched: 11. Germline V gene sequence: CDR1 DFQATT, CDR2 SNEGSKA (reference sequence). The CDR3 bases are TGCAGTGCCCTCTCTCGCGGGAGGGCCACCTACGAGCAGTACTTC. This translates into CSALSRGRATYEQYF.

The table lists this clonotype with many counts. DNA for the CDR3: TGCAGTGCTAGAGAAGGGGGGGTTAAGACCCAGTACTTC. This translates into CSAREGGVKTQYF. The chain couples TRBV20-1 to TRBJ2-5, with a tentative D call TRBD2 (7 bases). V was pared by 0 bases and J by 6 bases, with 11 bases between. Germline V gene sequence: CDR1 DFQATT, CDR2 SNEGSKA (reference sequence). CDR3 length equals 13 residues.

Many counts were recorded for this clonotype. This rearrangement joins TRBV28 to TRBJ2-1; 10 bases are a match to TRBD1. The germline V gene has CDR1 MDHEN and CDR2 SYDVKM. The CDR3 length is 16 residues. After removal of 6 bases from V and 6 bases from J, the junction contained 11 bases not matched to a gene. For the CDR3, the DNA is TGTGCCAGCAGCCCTGGACAGGGGGTTACCTCCAATGAGCAGTTCTTC. The encoded protein is CASSPGQGVTSNEQFF. Based on the CDR3 plus reference TRBV28 and TRBJ2-1, the full variable domain is DVKVTQSSRYLVKRTGEKVFLECVQDMDHENMFWYRQDPGLGLRLIYFSYDVKMKEKGDIPEGYSVSREKKERFSLILESASTNQTSMYLCASSPGQGVTSNEQFFGPGTRLTVL.

This clonotype has at least ten counts. J is TRBJ1-5 and V is TRBV29-1, with D possibly matching TRBD1 (5 bases). The CDR3 covers 12 residues. Trimming pared 4 bases from V and 3 bases from J, leaving 7 bases between. CDR1 is SQVTM and CDR2 is ANQGSEA in the germline V gene. CDR3 loop: CSVGDFNQPQHF. CDR3 sequence (DNA): TGCAGCGTTGGGGACTTCAATCAGCCCCAGCATTTT.

This clonotype has a handful of counts. This chain uses TRBV27 with TRBJ2-1; 9 nucleotides match TRBD2. V lost 5 bases and J lost 2; bases outside the gene matches: 4. Germline-derived CDR1 and CDR2 are MNHEY and SMNVEV (reference sequence). This CDR3 contains 15 residues. This CDR3 is CASSTLAGPYNEQFF. The CDR3 nucleotides are TGTGCCAGCAGTACACTAGCGGGCCCCTACAATGAGCAGTTCTTC.

This clonotype was seen repeatedly, ten times or more. This chain links TRBV9 with TRBJ2-7; 12 nucleotides agree with TRBD2. CDR1 is SGDLS, CDR2 YYNGEE, per germline. Trimming took 0 bases from V and 2 from J; bases not matched to a gene: 0. This CDR3 has 15 amino acids. The CDR3 nucleotides read TGTGCCAGCAGCGTAGGGACTAGCGGGGCCTACGAGCAGTACTTC. Its translation is CASSVGTSGAYEQYF.

The sample holds many counts of this clonotype. V and J are TRBV4-1 and TRBJ1-5; a weak D match, TRBD1 (6 bases). Trimming took off 4 bases at V and 4 bases at J, with 11 bases between the two ends. CDR3 length equals 14 residues. Germline assignment: CDR1 MGHRA and CDR2 YSYEKL. The CDR3 DNA is TGCGCCAGCAGCCCCTCGCAGGGGAATCAGCCCCAGCATTTT. Its protein product is CASSPSQGNQPQHF.

As regards this clonotype: A much larger clone lies a single base off, so this may be a read error. The conserved phenylalanine or tryptophan is not found at the CDR3 terminus, so this likely reflects a read error. V usage is TRBV6-4 and J usage is TRBJ2-1; D gene ambiguous. Germline V lookup: CDR1 MRHNA, CDR2 SNTAGT. This CDR3 region has 13 residues. With 4 bases removed from V and 5 bases from J, the gap between germline ends came to 9 bases. The CDR3, as DNA: TGTGCCAGCAGTGCCGACTCTAACAATGAGCAGTTCTAC. Protein sequence: CASSADSNNEQFY.

This chain joins TRBV3-1 and TRBJ1-3, with D unclear. Looked up from germline, CDR1 is LGHDT and CDR2 is YNNKEL (reference sequence). CDR3 length: 15 residues. V lost 1 base and J lost 0, with 7 bases in between. The CDR3 sequence: CASSQVRSSGNTIYF. In DNA, the CDR3 is TGTGCCAGCAGCCAAGTACGGAGCTCTGGAAACACCATATATTTT.

Ten or more counts support this clonotype. The V call is TRBV7-6, the J call TRBJ2-5; D may be TRBD2 (6 bases). The V gene's germline CDR1 is SGHVS and CDR2 FNYEAQ. Trimming pared 5 bases from V and 5 bases from J, leaving 9 bases between. This CDR3 has 12 residues. The CDR3 nucleotides read TGTGCCAGCAGCCCGGAGGGGGAGACCCAGTACTTC. Translation gives CASSPEGETQYF.

This clonotype has at least ten counts. The chain has TRBV6-6 and TRBJ2-2; no clear D. This CDR3 has 12 residues. Germline values: CDR1 MNHNY, CDR2 SVGAGI (reference sequence). The V gene lost 0 bases and the J gene lost 9 bases, with 5 bases spanning the gap. CDR3 nucleotide sequence: TGTGCCAGCAGTTACTCGTCGAGGGAGCTGTTTTTT. Its protein product is CASSYSSRELFF.

The V gene is TRBV6-1, the J gene TRBJ1-1, with D unclear. Germline CDR1 is MNHNS and CDR2 is SASEGT. The CDR3 runs to 15 residues. Trimming removed 1 base at V and 2 bases at J, with 11 bases between. The CDR3 bases are TGTGCCAGCAGTGAAGGGGGAAATCCAAACACTGAAGCTTTCTTT. Translated: CASSEGGNPNTEAFF.

This clonotype has only a few counts. The CDR3 DNA reads TGTGCCAGCACCCCGGGACAGGGGGCCGCAGATACGCAGTATTTT. Amino acid sequence: CASTPGQGAADTQYF. The V call is TRBV7-6, the J call TRBJ2-3; 12 bases agree with TRBD1. This CDR3 is built from 15 residues. Germline CDR1 and CDR2: SGHVS and FNYEAQ. The V and J ends lost 7 bases and 4 bases, in that order; junction bases with no gene match: 6.

This clonotype occurred many times. The CDR3 sequence is CASSPGLGLYEQYF. The CDR3 DNA reads TGTGCCAGCAGCCCGGGGCTGGGACTCTACGAGCAGTACTTC. The rearrangement joins TRBV9 to TRBJ2-7, with D perhaps matching TRBD2 (6 bases). There are 14 residues in the CDR3. V gave up 4 bases and J gave up 3 bases, with 14 bases separating them. Looked up from germline, CDR1 is SGDLS and CDR2 is YYNGEE.

This clonotype was observed at least ten times. The chain uses TRBV7-8 and TRBJ2-1; D possibly matches TRBD1 or TRBD2 (5 bases each). The CDR3 is 16 residues long. Per germline, CDR1 SGHVS and CDR2 FQNEAQ. Trimming pared 1 base from V and 3 bases from J, leaving 13 bases between. CDR3 sequence: CASSLVDRGDYNEQFF. CDR3 bases: TGTGCCAGCAGCTTAGTTGACAGAGGGGACTACAATGAGCAGTTCTTC. Full variable domain (remainder filled in from reference TRBV7-8 and TRBJ2-1): GAGVSQSPRYKVAKRGQDVALRCDPISGHVSLFWYQQALGQGPEFLTYFQNEAQLDKSGLPSDRFFAERPEGSVSTLKIQRTQQEDSAVYLCASSLVDRGDYNEQFFGPGTRLTVL.

This sequence joins TRBV28 and TRBJ1-1; D is possibly TRBD1 (6 bases). Germline V lookup: CDR1 MDHEN, CDR2 SYDVKM. The CDR3 is 15 residues long. V shed 7 bases and J shed 2 bases, with 17 bases lying between them. CDR3 in DNA: TGTGCCAGCACAACGTGGGGAGGGGGAAACACTGAAGCTTTCTTT. It yields the protein CASTTWGGGNTEAFF.

The chain links TRBV2 to TRBJ2-2; D ambiguous. This CDR3 is built from 14 residues. Germline-derived CDR1 and CDR2 are SNHLY and FYNNEI. The V gene lost 6 bases and the J gene lost 6 bases, with 14 bases spanning the gap. The CDR3 DNA reads TGTGCCAGCAGAGCAAACACATCCCCCGGGGAGCTGTTTTTT. It codes for CASRANTSPGELFF.

This clonotype has at least ten counts. The chain is built from TRBV25-1 and TRBJ1-2; D gene uncertain. CDR1 is MGHDK and CDR2 is SYGVNS in the germline V gene. This CDR3 region has 13 residues. Trimming stripped 4 bases from V and 0 bases from J, with 6 bases between. The CDR3 loop reads CASSGKANYGYTF. Here the CDR3 DNA reads TGTGCCAGCAGTGGAAAAGCTAACTATGGCTACACCTTC.